This T cell receptor beta chain was retrieved from a study of cytomegalovirus exposure and HLA in healthy donors. Study-wide background: Some 85 million unique TCRs, all from HLA-typed donors, were included in an early release of the data. Overall study results and limits: HLA allele associations emerged for about 18,000 TCR beta sequences in a later analysis, at 0.05 false discovery rate. The HLA-A and HLA-B alleles of most subjects were reportedly predicted accurately from TCR beta sequences.

Regarding this clone: Its specificity is not known.

The primer mix had 60 Vbeta and 13 Jbeta primers. The table came from immunoSEQ multiplex PCR; TCRdb's copy has only in-frame clones and leaves some out. Of tens of thousands of clones listed, roughly 77% were seen once; the top ten hold over 2%. Sequenced material: PBMCs. The source is a man aged 40-50 years in good health and CMV-seronegative.

The CDR3, as DNA: TGTGCCAGCAGGCTCGGTGGGACAGCAAACACTGAAGCTTTCTTT. This encodes CASRLGGTANTEAFF. V and J are TRBV5-4 and TRBJ1-1; TRBD1 matches at 7 bases. This CDR3 is built from 15 residues. The trim removed 5 bases at V and 2 bases at J, leaving 9 bases unmatched. CDR1 SGHNT and CDR2 YYREEE come from the germline V gene (reference sequence).